This T cell receptor (beta chain) was documented in a study of graft-versus-host responses after intestinal transplantation. Study conclusions and caveats: GvH clonotypes were identified within recipient marrow, with a subset emerging first in ileum or blood. Elevated graft-versus-host to host-versus-graft clonal ratios in allografts were recorded for patients with graft-donor T cell macrochimerism.

A word on this clone: Its antigen is still unknown.

This CDR3 spans 13 amino acids. V was cut by 6 bases and J by 1 base, with 9 bases left in between. Germline CDR1 reads LNHDA; CDR2 reads SQIVND (reference sequence). TCRdb's copy holds only in-frame clones and misses some; the assay was immunoSEQ multiplex PCR. The table includes roughly 17,000 clones, approximately 86% detected once. This specimen consisted of bone marrow, obtained roughly 19 weeks after transplant. The J gene is TRBJ1-1, the V gene TRBV19; tentatively, D is TRBD1 (5 bases). This clonotype was obtained from a human patient who received an intestinal transplant, so some T cells may come from the graft donor. The CDR3 sequence is CASSRGQNTEAFF. The CDR3 DNA follows: TGTGCCAGTAGCCGAGGACAGAACACTGAAGCTTTCTTT.